The 5 T cell receptor beta chains presented below share a single source sample, sequenced in a study of identical twins. TCRdb reprocessed the 5' RACE reads with MiXCR, giving one entry per CDR3 protein. The table lists a few hundred thousand distinct CDR3 sequences, 9.6% of them singletons. These records were also assigned to another study, of yellow fever vaccine responses in identical twins.

The sample comprised PBMCs. The receptor source for this set is a woman under 30 in good health.

This clonotype was detected a few times. CDR3 DNA: TGCAGTGCTGGGGTCCATATTGCTAGTACGCAGTATTTT. The encoded protein is CSAGVHIASTQYF. The rearrangement uses TRBV20-1 and TRBJ2-3; D is undetermined. V lost 5 bases to trimming and J lost 8 bases, with 17 bases between them. CDR3 length: 13 amino acids. CDR1 is DFQATT, CDR2 SNEGSKA, per germline (reference sequence).

At least ten counts were recorded for this clonotype. This sequence joins TRBV5-1 and TRBJ2-2; D perhaps matches TRBD1 (6 bases). The V gene lost 4 bases and the J gene lost 4 bases, with 17 bases spanning the gap. The germline V gene encodes CDR1 SGHRS and CDR2 YFSETQ. The CDR3 consists of 16 residues. CDR3 nucleotides: TGCGCCAGCAGCCCTCGGGACACCCTCCCCACCGGGGAGCTGTTTTTT. The encoded protein is CASSPRDTLPTGELFF.

The chain uses TRBV6-1 and TRBJ2-5, with 10 bases aligning to TRBD2. Germline CDR1 is MNHNS and CDR2 is SASEGT. V lost 7 bases to trimming and J lost 5 bases; unmatched junction nucleotides: 13. CDR3 size: 16 residues. This chain's CDR3 is CASIRLAGVGRETQYF. CDR3 nucleotide sequence: TGTGCCAGCATCCGGCTAGCGGGAGTGGGGAGGGAGACCCAGTACTTC.

This chain uses TRBV4-3 with TRBJ2-1; D unresolved. The CDR3 loop spans 14 amino acids. The germline V gene encodes CDR1 LGHNA and CDR2 YSLEER. V lost 2 bases to trimming and J lost 5 bases, with 10 bases between them. The CDR3 is CASSQTDENNEQFF. CDR3 sequence (DNA): TGCGCCAGCAGCCAAACCGACGAGAACAATGAGCAGTTCTTC.

The gene calls are TRBV25-1 and TRBJ1-4, with TRBD1 matching 7 bases. Looked up from germline, CDR1 is MGHDK and CDR2 is SYGVNS. This CDR3 region has 15 residues. V shed 4 bases, J shed 11 bases, and the junction held 13 bases outside the gene matches. CDR3 coding DNA: TGTGCCAGCAGTGGGGACAGAATAACGGAGGTCAAACTGTTTTTT. Protein: CASSGDRITEVKLFF. Full variable domain (remainder filled in from reference TRBV25-1 and TRBJ1-4): EADIYQTPRYLVIGTGKKITLECSQTMGHDKMYWYQQDPGMELHLIHYSYGVNSTEKGDLSSESTVSRIRTEHFPLTLESARPSHTSQYLCASSGDRITEVKLFFGSGTQLSVL.